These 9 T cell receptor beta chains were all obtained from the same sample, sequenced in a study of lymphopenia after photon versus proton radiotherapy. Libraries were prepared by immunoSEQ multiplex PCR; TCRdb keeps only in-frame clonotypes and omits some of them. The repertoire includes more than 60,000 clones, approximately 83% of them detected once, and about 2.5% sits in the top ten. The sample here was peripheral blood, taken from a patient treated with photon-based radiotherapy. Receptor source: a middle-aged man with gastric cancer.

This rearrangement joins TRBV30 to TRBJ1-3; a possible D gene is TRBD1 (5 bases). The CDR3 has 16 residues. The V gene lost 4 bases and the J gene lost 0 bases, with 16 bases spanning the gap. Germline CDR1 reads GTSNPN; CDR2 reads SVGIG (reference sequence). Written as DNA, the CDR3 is TGTGCCTGGACTCGGGGGTCCCAAAGCTCTGGAAACACCATATATTTT. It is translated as CAWTRGSQSSGNTIYF. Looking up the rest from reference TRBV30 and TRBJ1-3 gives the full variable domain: SQTIHQWPATLVQPVGSPLSLECTVEGTSNPNLYWYRQAAGRGLQLLFYSVGIGQISSEVPQNLSASRPQDRQFILSSKKLLLSDSGFYLCAWTRGSQSSGNTIYFGEGSWLTVV.

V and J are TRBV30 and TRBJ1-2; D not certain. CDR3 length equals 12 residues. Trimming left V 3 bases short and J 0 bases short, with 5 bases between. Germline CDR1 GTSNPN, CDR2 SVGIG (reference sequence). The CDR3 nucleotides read TGTGCCTGGAGATTCTCTAACTATGGCTACACCTTC. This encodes CAWRFSNYGYTF.

The CDR3 here is CASSSGQEQETQYF. In DNA form, the CDR3 reads TGCGCCAGCAGCTCGGGACAGGAGCAAGAGACCCAGTACTTC. The chain employs TRBV5-1 and TRBJ2-5; 8 positions agree with TRBD1. Trimming cost V 3 bases and J 2 bases; bases outside gene matches: 3. CDR1 is SGHRS and CDR2 is YFSETQ in the germline V gene. This CDR3 comprises 14 residues.

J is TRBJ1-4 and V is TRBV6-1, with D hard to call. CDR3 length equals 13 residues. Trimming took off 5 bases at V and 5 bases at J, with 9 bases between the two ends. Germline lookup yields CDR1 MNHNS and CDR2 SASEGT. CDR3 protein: CASSFEVNEKLFF. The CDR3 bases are TGTGCCAGCAGTTTTGAAGTGAATGAAAAACTGTTTTTT.

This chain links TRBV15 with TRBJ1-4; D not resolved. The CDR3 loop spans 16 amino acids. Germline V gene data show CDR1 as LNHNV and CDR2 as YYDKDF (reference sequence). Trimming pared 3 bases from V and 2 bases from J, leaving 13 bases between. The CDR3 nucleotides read TGTGCCACCAGCAGGACTCTCACTCCCACTAATGAAAAACTGTTTTTT. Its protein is CATSRTLTPTNEKLFF. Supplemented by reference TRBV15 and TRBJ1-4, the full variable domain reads DAMVIQNPRYQVTQFGKPVTLSCSQTLNHNVMYWYQQKSSQAPKLLFHYYDKDFNNEADTPDNFQSRRPNTSFCFLDIRSPGLGDTAMYLCATSRTLTPTNEKLFFGSGTQLSVL.

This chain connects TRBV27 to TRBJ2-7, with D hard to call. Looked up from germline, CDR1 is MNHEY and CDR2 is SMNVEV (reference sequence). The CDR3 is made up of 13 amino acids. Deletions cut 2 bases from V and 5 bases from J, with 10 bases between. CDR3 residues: CASSLRPSHEQYF. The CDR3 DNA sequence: TGTGCCAGCAGTTTACGGCCGAGCCACGAGCAGTACTTC.

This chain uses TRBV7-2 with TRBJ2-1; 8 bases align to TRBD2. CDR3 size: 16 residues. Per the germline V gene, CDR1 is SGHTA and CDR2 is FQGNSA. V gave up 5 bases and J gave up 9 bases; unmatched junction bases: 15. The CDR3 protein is CASSPGTRLVVGEQFF. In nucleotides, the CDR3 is TGTGCCAGCAGCCCCGGGACTAGATTAGTGGTGGGTGAGCAGTTCTTC. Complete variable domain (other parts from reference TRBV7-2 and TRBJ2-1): GAGVSQSPSNKVTEKGKDVELRCDPISGHTALYWYRQSLGQGLEFLIYFQGNSAPDKSGLPSDRFSAERTGGSVSTLTIQRTQQEDSAVYLCASSPGTRLVVGEQFFGPGTRLTVL.

CDR3 protein: CASSSTPGEDTQYF. CDR3 nucleotide sequence: TGCGCCAGCAGCTCCACCCCGGGGGAGGATACGCAGTATTTT. The chain recombines TRBV5-1 with TRBJ2-3; possible D gene TRBD2, 6 bases. The V end lost 3 bases, the J end lost 6 bases, and 14 bases lay between the germline ends. CDR1 and CDR2 from the germline V gene are SGHRS and YFSETQ. The CDR3 covers 14 residues.

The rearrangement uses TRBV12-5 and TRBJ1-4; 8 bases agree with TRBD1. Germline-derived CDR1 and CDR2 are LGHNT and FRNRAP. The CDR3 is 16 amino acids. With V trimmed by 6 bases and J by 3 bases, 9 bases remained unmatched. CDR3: CASGPGTGASNEKLFF. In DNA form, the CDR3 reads TGTGCTAGTGGCCCTGGGACAGGCGCTTCTAATGAAAAACTGTTTTTT.